This entry lists 8 T cell receptor beta chains sequenced from one sample in a study of T-cell reconstitution after alpha-beta-depleted transplantation in children. Unique molecular identifiers were used to barcode this TCRbeta library. TCRdb reprocessed the PCR reads with MiXCR, giving one entry per CDR3 protein. The sample has tens of thousands of distinct CDR3 sequences; 15% to 20% are singletons. Source: PBMCs, mostly from graft donor cells, taken 360 days after TCRalphabeta/CD19-depleted stem cell transplant. Receptor source: a male patient aged 2-15 years who had a stem cell transplant for acute lymphoblastic leukemia, so the T cells may come from the graft donor.

The rearrangement joins TRBV24-1 to TRBJ2-3; no reliable D call. V was trimmed by 10 bases and J by 2 bases, leaving 12 bases between them. The CDR3 loop spans 13 amino acids. Germline V gene sequence: CDR1 KGHDR, CDR2 SFDVKD. The CDR3 spells CATAGRNTDTQYF. CDR3 nucleotides: TGTGCCACAGCCGGACGGAACACAGATACGCAGTATTTT.

This chain connects TRBV27 to TRBJ2-7; perhaps TRBD2 as D (6 bases). The V gene's germline CDR1 is MNHEY and CDR2 SMNVEV (reference sequence). The ends were cut back, 5 bases at V and 6 bases at J, with 20 bases in the middle. This CDR3 spans 15 amino acids. The CDR3 here is CASSPTKRVWGEQYF. In DNA, the CDR3 is TGTGCCAGCAGTCCCACTAAGCGGGTCTGGGGCGAGCAGTACTTC.

The genes are TRBV27 and TRBJ2-5; tentative D call: TRBD1 (6 bases). V lost 6 bases to trimming and J lost 4 bases, with 12 bases between them. CDR1 and CDR2 from the germline V gene are MNHEY and SMNVEV (reference sequence). The CDR3 runs to 13 residues. CDR3 DNA sequence: TGTGCCAGCAGCTTGCAGGGGCGAGAGACCCAGTACTTC. Its protein is CASSLQGRETQYF.

The chain links TRBV2 to TRBJ2-3, with a tentative D call TRBD2 (5 bases). This CDR3 is 19 amino acids long. Per germline, CDR1 SNHLY and CDR2 FYNNEI. Trimming removed 5 bases at V and 0 bases at J, with 24 bases between. CDR3 nucleotide sequence: TGTGCCAGCAGTTCCATTCCCCTAGTCGAGGGCCTGAGCACAGATACGCAGTATTTT. Residues: CASSSIPLVEGLSTDTQYF.

The sample holds a few counts of this clonotype. The V call is TRBV6-5, the J call TRBJ1-2, with TRBD1 matching over 9 bases. Germline values: CDR1 MNHEY, CDR2 SVGAGI. CDR3 length: 17 residues. The V and J ends lost 1 base and 2 bases, in that order; junction bases with no gene match: 8. DNA for the CDR3: TGTGCCAGCAGTTACTGGCTGCCGGGACAGGGAAACTATGGCTACACCTTC. Its protein product is CASSYWLPGQGNYGYTF.

The chain employs TRBV7-9 and TRBJ2-1; 9 positions match TRBD2. The trim removed 1 base at V and 6 bases at J, leaving 4 bases unmatched. CDR1 is SEHNR and CDR2 is FQNEAQ in the germline V gene (reference sequence). This CDR3 comprises 15 residues. The CDR3 is CASSLGASGTNEQFF. The CDR3 nucleotides are TGTGCCAGCAGCTTAGGAGCTAGCGGGACCAATGAGCAGTTCTTC.

This clonotype has more than one count but fewer than ten. The chain uses TRBV4-2 and TRBJ2-1; 10 bases fit TRBD2. The CDR3 covers 16 residues. Looked up from germline, CDR1 is LGHNA and CDR2 is YNFKEQ. V was clipped by 1 base and J by 4 bases; unmatched bases: 4. The CDR3 region is CASSQGTSGFYNEQFF. In DNA form, the CDR3 reads TGTGCCAGCAGCCAAGGGACTAGCGGCTTTTACAATGAGCAGTTCTTC.

The chain employs TRBV7-9 and TRBJ2-3; a possible D gene is TRBD2 (6 bases). Germline V gene lookup returns CDR1 SEHNR and CDR2 FQNEAQ (reference sequence). V lost 4 bases and J lost 2, with 13 bases in between. This CDR3 comprises 15 residues. As DNA, the CDR3 is TGTGCCAGCAGCTCCAGATGGGGACTCACAGATACGCAGTATTTT. It yields the protein CASSSRWGLTDTQYF.